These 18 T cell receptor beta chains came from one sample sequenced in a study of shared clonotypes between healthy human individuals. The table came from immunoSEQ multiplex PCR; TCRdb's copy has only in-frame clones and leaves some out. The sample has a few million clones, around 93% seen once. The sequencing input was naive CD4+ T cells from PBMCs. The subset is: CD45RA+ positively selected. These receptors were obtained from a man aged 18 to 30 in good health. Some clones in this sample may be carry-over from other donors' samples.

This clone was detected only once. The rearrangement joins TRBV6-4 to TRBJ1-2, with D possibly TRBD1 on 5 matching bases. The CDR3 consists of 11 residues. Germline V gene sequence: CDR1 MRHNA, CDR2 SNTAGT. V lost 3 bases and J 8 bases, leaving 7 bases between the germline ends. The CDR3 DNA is TGTGCCAGCAGTGATGAGGGGGGCTACACCTTC. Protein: CASSDEGGYTF.

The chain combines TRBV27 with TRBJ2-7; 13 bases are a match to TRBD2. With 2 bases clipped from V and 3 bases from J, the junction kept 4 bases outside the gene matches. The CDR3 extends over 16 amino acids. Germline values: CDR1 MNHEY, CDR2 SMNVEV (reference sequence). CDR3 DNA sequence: TGTGCCAGCAGTTTAGTCAGGACTAGCGGGAGCTACGAGCAGTACTTC. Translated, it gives CASSLVRTSGSYEQYF.

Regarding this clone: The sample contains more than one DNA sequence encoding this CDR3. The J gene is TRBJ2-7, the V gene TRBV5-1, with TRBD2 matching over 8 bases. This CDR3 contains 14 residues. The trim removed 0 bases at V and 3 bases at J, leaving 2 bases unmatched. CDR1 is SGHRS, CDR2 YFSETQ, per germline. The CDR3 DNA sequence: TGCGCCAGCAGCTTGGCGGGAGGGGACTACGAGCAGTACTTC. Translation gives CASSLAGGDYEQYF.

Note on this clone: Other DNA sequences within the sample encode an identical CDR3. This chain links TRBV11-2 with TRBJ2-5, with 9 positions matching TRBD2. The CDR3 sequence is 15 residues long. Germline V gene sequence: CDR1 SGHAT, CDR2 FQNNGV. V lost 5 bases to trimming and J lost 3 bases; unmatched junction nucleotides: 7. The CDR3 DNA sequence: TGTGCCAGCAGCCTGGGGTTAGCGGGGGAAGAGACCCAGTACTTC. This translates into CASSLGLAGEETQYF.

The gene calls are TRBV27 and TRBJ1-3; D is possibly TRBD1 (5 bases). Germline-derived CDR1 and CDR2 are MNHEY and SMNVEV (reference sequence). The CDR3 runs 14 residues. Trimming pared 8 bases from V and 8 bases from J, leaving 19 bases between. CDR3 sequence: CASRGNAQGHTIYF. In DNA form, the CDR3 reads TGTGCCAGCCGAGGGAATGCCCAGGGCCACACCATATATTTT.

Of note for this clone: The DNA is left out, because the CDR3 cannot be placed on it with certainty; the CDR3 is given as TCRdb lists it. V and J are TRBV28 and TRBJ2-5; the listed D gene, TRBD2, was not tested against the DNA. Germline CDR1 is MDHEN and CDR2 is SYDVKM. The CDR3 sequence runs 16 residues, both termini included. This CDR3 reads CASSSSGGPQGETQYF.

This CDR3 reads CASSETGALSGNTIYF. CDR3 nucleotide sequence: TGTGCCAGCAGCGAGACAGGGGCCCTGTCTGGAAACACCATATATTTT. The genes are TRBV11-2 and TRBJ1-3; 8 bases agree with TRBD1. Losses at the gene ends were 5 bases for V and 1 base for J; bases not matched to a gene: 7. Germline V gives CDR1 SGHAT, CDR2 FQNNGV. The CDR3 has 16 residues.

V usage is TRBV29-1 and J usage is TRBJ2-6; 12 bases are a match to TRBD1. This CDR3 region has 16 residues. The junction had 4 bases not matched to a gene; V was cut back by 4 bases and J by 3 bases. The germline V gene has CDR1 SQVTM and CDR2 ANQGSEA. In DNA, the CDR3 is TGCAGCGTTGGGGGACAGGGGGCTGGTGGGGCCAACGTCCTGACTTTC. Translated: CSVGGQGAGGANVLTF.

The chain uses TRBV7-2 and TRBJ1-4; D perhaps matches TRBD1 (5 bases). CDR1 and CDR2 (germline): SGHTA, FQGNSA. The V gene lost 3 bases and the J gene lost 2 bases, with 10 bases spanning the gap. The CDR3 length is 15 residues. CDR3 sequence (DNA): TGTGCCAGCAGCTTTGAGGGGAGGACTAATGAAAAACTGTTTTTT. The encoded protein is CASSFEGRTNEKLFF.

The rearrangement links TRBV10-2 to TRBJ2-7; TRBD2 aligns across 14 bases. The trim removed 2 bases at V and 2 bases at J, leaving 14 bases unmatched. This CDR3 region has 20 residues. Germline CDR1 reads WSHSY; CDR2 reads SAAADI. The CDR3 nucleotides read TGCGCCAGCAGTGAGGACCCCCGTAGACTAGCGGGAGGGACAGCCTACGAGCAGTACTTC. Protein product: CASSEDPRRLAGGTAYEQYF.

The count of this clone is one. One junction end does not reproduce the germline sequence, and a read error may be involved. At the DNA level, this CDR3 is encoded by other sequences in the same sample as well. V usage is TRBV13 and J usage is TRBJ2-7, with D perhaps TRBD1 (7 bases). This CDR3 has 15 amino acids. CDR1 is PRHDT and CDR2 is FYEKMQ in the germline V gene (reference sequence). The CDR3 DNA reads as TGTGCTAGCAGCTTGGGGACAGCGCGGGAATACGAGCAGTACTTC. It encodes CASSLGTAREYEQYF.

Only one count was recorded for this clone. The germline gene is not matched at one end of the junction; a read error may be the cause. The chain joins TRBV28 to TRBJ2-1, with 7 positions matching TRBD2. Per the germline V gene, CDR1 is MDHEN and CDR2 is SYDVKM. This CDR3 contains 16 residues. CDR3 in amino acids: CASTTLSGTPYNEQFF. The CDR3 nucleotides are TGTGCCAGCACCACTCTCAGCGGGACTCCCTATAATGAGCAGTTCTTC. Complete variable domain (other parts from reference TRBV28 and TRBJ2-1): DVKVTQSSRYLVKRTGEKVFLECVQDMDHENMFWYRQDPGLGLRLIYFSYDVKMKEKGDIPEGYSVSREKKERFSLILESASTNQTSMYLCASTTLSGTPYNEQFFGPGTRLTVL.

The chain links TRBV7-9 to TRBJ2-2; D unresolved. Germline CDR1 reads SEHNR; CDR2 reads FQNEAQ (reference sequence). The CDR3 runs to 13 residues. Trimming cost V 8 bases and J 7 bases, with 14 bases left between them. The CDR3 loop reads CASRSPGDGELFF. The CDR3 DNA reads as TGTGCCAGCCGCTCACCAGGCGACGGGGAGCTGTTTTTT.

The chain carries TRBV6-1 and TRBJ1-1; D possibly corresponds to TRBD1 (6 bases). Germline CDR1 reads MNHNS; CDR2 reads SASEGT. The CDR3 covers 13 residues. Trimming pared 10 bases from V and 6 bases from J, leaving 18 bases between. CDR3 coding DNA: TGTGCCAACAGGGAAAGAGGGTATTCTGAAGCTTTCTTT. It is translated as CANRERGYSEAFF.

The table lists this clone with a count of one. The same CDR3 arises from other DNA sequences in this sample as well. CDR3 bases: TGTGCCAGCAGCCAAGCTGGCGGGGAGCTGTTTTTT. Translated: CASSQAGGELFF. V and J are TRBV4-2 and TRBJ2-2; D is undetermined. Trimming left V 1 base short and J 7 bases short, with 4 bases between. This CDR3 has 12 residues. The germline V gene has CDR1 LGHNA and CDR2 YNFKEQ.

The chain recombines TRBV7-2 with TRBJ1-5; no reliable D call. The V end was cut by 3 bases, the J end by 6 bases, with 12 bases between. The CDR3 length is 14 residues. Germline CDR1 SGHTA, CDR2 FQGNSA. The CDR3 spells CASSFGGIGQPQHF. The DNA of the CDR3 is TGTGCCAGCAGCTTTGGAGGGATTGGTCAGCCCCAGCATTTT.

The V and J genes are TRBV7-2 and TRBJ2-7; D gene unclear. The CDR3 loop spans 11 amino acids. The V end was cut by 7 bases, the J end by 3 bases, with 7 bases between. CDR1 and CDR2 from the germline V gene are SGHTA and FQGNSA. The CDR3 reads CASKENYEQYF. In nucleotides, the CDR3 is TGTGCCAGCAAAGAGAACTACGAGCAGTACTTC.

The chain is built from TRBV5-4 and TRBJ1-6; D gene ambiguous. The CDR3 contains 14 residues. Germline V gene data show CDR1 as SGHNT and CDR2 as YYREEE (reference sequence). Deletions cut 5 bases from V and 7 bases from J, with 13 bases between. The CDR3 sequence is CASRASFTNSPLHF. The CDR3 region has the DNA TGTGCCAGCAGGGCGTCGTTCACAAATTCACCCCTCCACTTT.